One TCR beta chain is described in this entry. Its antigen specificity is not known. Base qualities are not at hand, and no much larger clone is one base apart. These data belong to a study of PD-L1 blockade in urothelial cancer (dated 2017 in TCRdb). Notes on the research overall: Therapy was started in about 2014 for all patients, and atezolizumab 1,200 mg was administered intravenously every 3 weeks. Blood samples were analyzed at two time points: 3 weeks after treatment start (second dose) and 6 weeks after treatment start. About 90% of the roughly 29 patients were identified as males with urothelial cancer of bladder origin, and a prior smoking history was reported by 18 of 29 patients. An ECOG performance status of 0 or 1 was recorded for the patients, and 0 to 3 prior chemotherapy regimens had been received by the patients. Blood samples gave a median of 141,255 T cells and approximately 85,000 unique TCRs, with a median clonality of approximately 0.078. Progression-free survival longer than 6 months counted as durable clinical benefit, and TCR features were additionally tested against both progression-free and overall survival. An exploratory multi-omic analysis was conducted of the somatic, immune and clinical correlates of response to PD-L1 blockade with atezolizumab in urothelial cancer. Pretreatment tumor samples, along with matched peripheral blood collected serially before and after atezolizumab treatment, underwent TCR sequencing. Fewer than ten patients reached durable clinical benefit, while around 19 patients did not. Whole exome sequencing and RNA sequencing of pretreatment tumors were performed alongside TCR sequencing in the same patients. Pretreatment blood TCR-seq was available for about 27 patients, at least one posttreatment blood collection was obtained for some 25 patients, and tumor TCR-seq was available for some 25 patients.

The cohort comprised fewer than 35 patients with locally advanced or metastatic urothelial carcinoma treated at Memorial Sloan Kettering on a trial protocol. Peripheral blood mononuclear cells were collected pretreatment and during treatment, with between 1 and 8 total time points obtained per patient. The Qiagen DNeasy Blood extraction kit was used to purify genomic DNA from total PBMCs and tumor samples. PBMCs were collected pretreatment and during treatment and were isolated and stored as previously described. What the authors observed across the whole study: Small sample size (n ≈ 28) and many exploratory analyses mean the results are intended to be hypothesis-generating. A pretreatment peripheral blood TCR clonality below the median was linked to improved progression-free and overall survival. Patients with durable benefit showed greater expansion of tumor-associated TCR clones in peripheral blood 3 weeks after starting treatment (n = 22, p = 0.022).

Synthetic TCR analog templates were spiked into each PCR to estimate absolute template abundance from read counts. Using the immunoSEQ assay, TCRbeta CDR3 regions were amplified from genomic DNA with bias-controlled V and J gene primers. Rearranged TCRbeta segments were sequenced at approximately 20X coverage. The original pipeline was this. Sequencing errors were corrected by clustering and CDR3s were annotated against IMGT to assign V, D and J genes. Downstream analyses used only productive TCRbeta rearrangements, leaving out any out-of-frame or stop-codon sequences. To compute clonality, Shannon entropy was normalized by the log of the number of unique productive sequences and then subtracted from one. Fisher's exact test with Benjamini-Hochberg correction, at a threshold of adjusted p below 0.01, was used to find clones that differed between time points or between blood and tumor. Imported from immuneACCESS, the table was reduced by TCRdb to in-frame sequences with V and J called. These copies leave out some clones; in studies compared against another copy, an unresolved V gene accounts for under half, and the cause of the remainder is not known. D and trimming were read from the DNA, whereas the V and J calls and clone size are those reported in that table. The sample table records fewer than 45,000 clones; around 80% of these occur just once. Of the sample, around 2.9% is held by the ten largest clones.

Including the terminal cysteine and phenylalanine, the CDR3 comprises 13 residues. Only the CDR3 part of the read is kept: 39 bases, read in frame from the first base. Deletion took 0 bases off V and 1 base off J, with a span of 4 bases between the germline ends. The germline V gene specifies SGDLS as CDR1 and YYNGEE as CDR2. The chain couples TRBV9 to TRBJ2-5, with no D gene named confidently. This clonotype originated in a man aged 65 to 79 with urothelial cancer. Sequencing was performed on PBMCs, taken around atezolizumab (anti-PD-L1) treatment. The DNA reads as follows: TGTGCCAGCAGCGTAGCTGTCCAAGAGACCCAGTACTTC. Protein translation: CASSVAVQETQYF.